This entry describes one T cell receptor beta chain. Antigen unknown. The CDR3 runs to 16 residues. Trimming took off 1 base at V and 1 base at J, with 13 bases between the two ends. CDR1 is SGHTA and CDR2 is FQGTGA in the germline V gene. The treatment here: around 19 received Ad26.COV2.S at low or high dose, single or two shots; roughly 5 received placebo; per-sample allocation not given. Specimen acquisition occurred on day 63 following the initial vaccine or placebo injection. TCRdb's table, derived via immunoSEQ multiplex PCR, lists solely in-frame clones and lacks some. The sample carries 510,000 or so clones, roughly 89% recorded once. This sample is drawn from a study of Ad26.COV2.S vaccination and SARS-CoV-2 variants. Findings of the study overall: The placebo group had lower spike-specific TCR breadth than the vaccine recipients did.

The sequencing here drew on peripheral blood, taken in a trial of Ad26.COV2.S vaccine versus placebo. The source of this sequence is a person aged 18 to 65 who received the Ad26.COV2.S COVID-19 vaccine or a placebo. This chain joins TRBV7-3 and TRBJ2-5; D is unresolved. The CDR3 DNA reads TGTGCCAGCAGCTTAAATCCGGGTGGTACCCAAGAGACCCAGTACTTC. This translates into CASSLNPGGTQETQYF. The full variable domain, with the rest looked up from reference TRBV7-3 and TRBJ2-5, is GAGVSQTPSNKVTEKGKYVELRCDPISGHTALYWYRQSLGQGPEFLIYFQGTGAADDSGLPNDRFFAVRPEGSVSTLKIQRTERGDSAVYLCASSLNPGGTQETQYFGPGTRLLVL.